Described below is a single T cell receptor beta chain sequence and its context. Its specificity is unknown. Trimming shortened V by 0 bases and J by 1 base, and 19 bases separated the two germline ends. There are 19 residues in the CDR3. The germline gives CDR1 MNHNY, CDR2 SVGAGI (reference sequence). This specimen belongs to a study of T-cell memory formation after mild COVID-19. Study-level points and caveats: Cross-reactive memory apparently joined, as some responding clones appeared in pre-infection memory. Nothing showed for sure that second-wave clones peaking on day 37 were SARS-CoV-2 specific. The study found contracting CD4+ clones mainly in CM and EM and contracting CD8+ clones in EMRA.

A single record per CDR3 protein comes from TCRdb applying MiXCR to the 5' RACE reads. Of under 650,000 distinct CDR3 sequences listed, about a sixth are singletons. The chain carries TRBV6-6 and TRBJ1-5; D is perhaps TRBD1 (5 bases). Sequencing used PBMCs or a T cell subset sorted from them (not recorded which). The origin of this receptor is an adult woman who had mild COVID-19 (a few samples of this study predate the infection). Cell type and time point are not known. The CDR3 DNA is TGTGCCAGCAGTTACTCGCCGGGGGAAATTGTAACGAGCAATCAGCCCCAGCATTTT. Residues: CASSYSPGEIVTSNQPQHF.